This entry is about one T cell receptor beta chain. This receptor's antigen is unknown. Per-base qualities were not stored, and no clone one base away is much larger. The CDR3 regions of human TCRbeta chains were subjected to immunosequencing. As for the authors' bioinformatics: Repertoire TCRs were matched against a reference library of SARS-CoV-2-specific TCRs generated with the MIRA antigen-specificity platform. Breadth was defined as the fraction of unique TCRs that were SARS-CoV-2-associated. Depth was defined as the fraction of total T cells that were SARS-CoV-2-associated. Using the MIRA data, every spike-specific TCR was mapped to the spike region that the TCR reacted to and assigned to either a CD4 or a CD8 class. Log10-transformed breadth and depth values were compared by one-way ANOVA with Sidak's multiple comparisons tests. Imported from immuneACCESS, the table was reduced by TCRdb to in-frame sequences with V and J called. These copies leave out some clones; in studies compared against another copy, an unresolved V gene accounts for under half, and the cause of the remainder is not known. V and J calls and clone size are those listed in that table; D and trimming were worked out from the DNA. Counted in this sample were around 110,000 clones; roughly 93% of them appeared once. The ten largest clonotypes hold around 1.6% of the sample.

These data originate in a study of T cell responses to AZD1222 COVID-19 vaccine (dated by TCRdb to about 2021). Background on the whole study: TCR sequencing covered 233 trial participants: 207 given two doses of AZD1222 and about 26 given two doses of MenACWY control vaccine. Enrollment into the trials was organized by age into subgroups of 18-55, 56-69 and 70-plus years, and those subgroups contained roughly 140, 27 and 60 TCR-sequenced participants, respectively. General findings and caveats noted by the study authors: A significant rise in spike-specific TCR breadth and depth was observed after two AZD1222 doses relative to day 0 and relative to MenACWY recipients. No day 14 peak-response samples were available, so repertoires were characterized only after the peak T cell response. In the small 56-69-year group, the increase in depth fell short of significance, most likely because of low power. Most participants were white British and females outnumbered males, and the authors suggested that clonal diversity may have been underestimated. The vaccine-associated CD4 TCRs covered the entire spike protein, and the dominant responses fell in regions 160-218 and 743-854. Reportedly, almost half of the unique spike-specific TCRs recognized epitopes lying outside the regions that are mutated in the B.1.351 and B.1.1.7 variants. Conclusions about previously exposed vaccinees were limited because only six or seven AZD1222 recipients were SARS-CoV-2 seropositive at baseline.

The time point label here, explained by the study, means: about 28 days (+/-7) after the second vaccine dose. Because spike-specific TCR depth and breadth did not differ between the two schedules, AZD1222 recipients who got a second dose at roughly 4 weeks were pooled with those who got a second dose at roughly 12 weeks. Samples from vaccinated people were obtained from the UK trials COV001 and COV002, which included a single-blind randomized controlled phase 2/3 trial of AZD1222 (ChAdOx1 nCoV-19) in healthy adults. For TCRbeta chain sequencing, PBMC samples were collected from trial participants at day 0 and at day 28 after the second dose. The cysteine opens and the phenylalanine closes a CDR3 of 14 amino acids. The DNA shown is the 42-base CDR3, in frame from base 1. CDR1 and CDR2 were assigned from the germline V gene as SNHLY and FYNNEI. Unmatched junction bases come to 5, with V trimmed by 8 bases and J by 5 bases.

Sequencing was performed on peripheral blood, taken 28 days after the second AZD1222 dose. The sequence came from an adult who received the AZD1222 COVID-19 vaccine. The rearranged segments are TRBV2 and TRBJ1-4; 10 of the junction bases match TRBD1. CDR3 sequence: CASEPGQGNEKLFF. The bases read TGTGCCAGCGAGCCGGGACAGGGGAATGAAAAACTGTTTTTT.